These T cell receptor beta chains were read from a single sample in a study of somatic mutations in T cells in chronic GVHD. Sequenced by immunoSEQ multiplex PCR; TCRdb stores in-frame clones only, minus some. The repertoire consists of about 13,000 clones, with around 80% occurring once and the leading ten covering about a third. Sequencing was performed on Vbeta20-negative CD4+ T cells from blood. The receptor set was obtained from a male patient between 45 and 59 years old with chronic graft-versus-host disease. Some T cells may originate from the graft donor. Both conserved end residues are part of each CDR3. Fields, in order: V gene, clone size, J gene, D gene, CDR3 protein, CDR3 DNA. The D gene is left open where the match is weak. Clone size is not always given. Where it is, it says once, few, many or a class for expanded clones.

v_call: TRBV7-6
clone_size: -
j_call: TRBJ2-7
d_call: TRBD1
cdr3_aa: CASSLGRQGTYEQYF
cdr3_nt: TGTGCCAGCAGCTTAGGTCGACAGGGGACCTACGAGCAGTACTTC

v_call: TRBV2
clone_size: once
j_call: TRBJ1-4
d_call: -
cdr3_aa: CASSPRAPGTNEKLFF
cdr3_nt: TGTGCCAGCAGTCCCCGGGCCCCGGGGACTAATGAAAAACTGTTTTTT

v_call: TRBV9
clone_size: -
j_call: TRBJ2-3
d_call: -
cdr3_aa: CASSVAGGGTDTQYF
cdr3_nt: TGTGCCAGCAGCGTCGCGGGCGGGGGCACAGATACGCAGTATTTT

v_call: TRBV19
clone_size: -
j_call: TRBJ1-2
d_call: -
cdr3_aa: CASSHRKAYGYTF
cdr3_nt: TGTGCCAGTAGTCACAGGAAGGCCTATGGCTACACCTTC

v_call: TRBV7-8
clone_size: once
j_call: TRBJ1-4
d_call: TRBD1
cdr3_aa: CASSLGQGADEKLFF
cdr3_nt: TGTGCCAGCAGCTTAGGACAGGGGGCAGATGAAAAACTGTTTTTT

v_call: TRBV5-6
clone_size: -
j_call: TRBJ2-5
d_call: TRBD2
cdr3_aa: CASSSLTSGRARQETQYF
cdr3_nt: TGTGCCAGCAGCTCATTGACTAGCGGGAGGGCCAGGCAAGAGACCCAGTACTTC

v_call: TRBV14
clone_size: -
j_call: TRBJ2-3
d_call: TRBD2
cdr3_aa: CASNLAGGPRDTQYF
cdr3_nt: TGTGCCAGCAACTTAGCGGGAGGGCCGCGAGATACGCAGTATTTT

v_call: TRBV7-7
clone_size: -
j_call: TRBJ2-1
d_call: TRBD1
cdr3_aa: CASSRDRDYNEQFF
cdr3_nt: TGTGCTAGCAGCCGGGACAGGGACTACAATGAGCAGTTCTTC

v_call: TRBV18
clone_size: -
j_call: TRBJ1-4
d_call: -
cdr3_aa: CASSPRETTNEKLFF
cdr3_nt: TGTGCCAGCTCACCGAGGGAAACAACTAATGAAAAACTGTTTTTT

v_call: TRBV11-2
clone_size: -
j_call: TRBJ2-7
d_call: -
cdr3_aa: CASSLEAGGEQYF
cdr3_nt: TGTGCCAGCAGCTTAGAGGCCGGAGGCGAGCAGTACTTC

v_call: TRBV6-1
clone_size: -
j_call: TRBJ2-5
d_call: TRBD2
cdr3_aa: CASSDPLAGEVQETQYF
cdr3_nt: TGTGCCAGCAGTGACCCACTAGCGGGGGAGGTCCAAGAGACCCAGTACTTC

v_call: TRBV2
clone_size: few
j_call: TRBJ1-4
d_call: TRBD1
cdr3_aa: CASRTGEYEKLFF
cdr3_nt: TGTGCCAGCAGGACAGGGGAGTATGAAAAACTGTTTTTT

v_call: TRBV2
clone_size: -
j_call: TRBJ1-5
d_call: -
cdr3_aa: CASSVERGNQPQHF
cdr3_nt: TGTGCCAGCAGTGTGGAGCGGGGCAATCAGCCCCAGCATTTT

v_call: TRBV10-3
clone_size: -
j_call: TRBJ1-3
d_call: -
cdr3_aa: CAIEGSGNTIYF
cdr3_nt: TGTGCCATCGAGGGCTCTGGAAACACCATATATTTT

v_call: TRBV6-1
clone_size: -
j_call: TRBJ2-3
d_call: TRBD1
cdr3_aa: CASSEDRGPFPDTQYF
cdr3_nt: TGTGCCAGCAGTGAAGACAGGGGGCCCTTTCCAGATACGCAGTATTTT

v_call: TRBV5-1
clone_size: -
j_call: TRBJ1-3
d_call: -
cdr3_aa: CASSLDAGTPGNTIYF
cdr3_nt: TGCGCCAGCAGCTTGGACGCGGGCACCCCTGGAAACACCATATATTTT

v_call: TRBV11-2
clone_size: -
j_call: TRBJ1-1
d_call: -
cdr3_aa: CASSLDPDRLNTEAFF
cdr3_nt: TGTGCCAGCAGCTTAGATCCCGACAGATTGAACACTGAAGCTTTCTTT

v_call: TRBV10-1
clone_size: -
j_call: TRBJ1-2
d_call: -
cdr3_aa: CASSESGLLGGYTF
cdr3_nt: TGCGCCAGCAGTGAGTCCGGACTCCTTGGTGGCTACACCTTC

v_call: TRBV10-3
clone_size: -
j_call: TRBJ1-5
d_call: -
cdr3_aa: CAMQGDTNQPQHF
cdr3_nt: TGTGCCATGCAGGGTGATACCAATCAGCCCCAGCATTTT

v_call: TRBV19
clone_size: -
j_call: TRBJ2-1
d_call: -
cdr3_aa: CASSTPAYNEQFF
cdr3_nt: TGTGCCAGTAGTACCCCAGCCTACAATGAGCAGTTCTTC

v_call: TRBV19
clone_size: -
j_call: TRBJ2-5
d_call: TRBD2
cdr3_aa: CASSIAREGRETQYF
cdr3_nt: TGTGCCAGTAGTATAGCGCGGGAGGGCCGGGAGACCCAGTACTTC

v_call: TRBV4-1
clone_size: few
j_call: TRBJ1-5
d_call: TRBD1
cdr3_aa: CASSQDRTGYQPQHF
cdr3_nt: TGCGCCAGCAGCCAAGATCGGACAGGGTATCAGCCCCAGCATTTT

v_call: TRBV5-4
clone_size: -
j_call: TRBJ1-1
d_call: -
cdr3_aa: CASSFRGLNTEAFF
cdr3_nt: TGTGCCAGCAGCTTCAGGGGACTGAACACTGAAGCTTTCTTT

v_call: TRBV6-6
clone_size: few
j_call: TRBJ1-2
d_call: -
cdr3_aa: CASSYTTNYGYTF
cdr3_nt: TGTGCCAGCAGTTACACAACTAACTATGGCTACACCTTC

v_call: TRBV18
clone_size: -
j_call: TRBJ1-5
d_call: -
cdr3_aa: CASSPEEGSNQPQHF
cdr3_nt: TGTGCCAGCTCACCAGAGGAAGGTAGCAATCAGCCCCAGCATTTT

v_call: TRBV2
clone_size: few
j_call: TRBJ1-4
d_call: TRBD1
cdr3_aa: CASRAGTGGQKLFF
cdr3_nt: TGTGCCAGCAGGGCCGGGACAGGGGGCCAAAAACTGTTTTTT

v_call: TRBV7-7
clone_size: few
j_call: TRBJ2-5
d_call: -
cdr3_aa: CASSLGGTAEETQYF
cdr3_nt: TGTGCTAGCAGCTTAGGGGGGACAGCAGAAGAGACCCAGTACTTC

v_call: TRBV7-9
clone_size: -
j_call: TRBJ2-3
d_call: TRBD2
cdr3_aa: CASSLGVSREGDTQYF
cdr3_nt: TGTGCCAGCAGCTTAGGAGTCTCTCGGGAGGGAGATACGCAGTATTTT

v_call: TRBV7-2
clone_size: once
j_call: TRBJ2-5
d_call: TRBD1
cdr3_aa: CAVATGEDKTQYF
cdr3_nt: TGTGCCGTCGCAACAGGGGAAGACAAGACCCAGTACTTC

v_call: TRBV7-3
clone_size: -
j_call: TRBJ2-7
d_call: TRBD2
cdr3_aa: CASSYGTSGTYEQYF
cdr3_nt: TGTGCCAGCAGCTACGGGACTAGCGGAACCTACGAGCAGTACTTC

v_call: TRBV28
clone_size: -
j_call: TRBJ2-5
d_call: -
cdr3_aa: CASSRGGPQETQYF
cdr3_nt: TGTGCCAGCTCAAGGGGGGGCCCACAAGAGACCCAGTACTTC

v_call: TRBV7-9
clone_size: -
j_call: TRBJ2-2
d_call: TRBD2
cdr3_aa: CASSMGLAEAGELFF
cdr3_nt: TGTGCCAGCAGCATGGGACTAGCGGAGGCCGGGGAGCTGTTTTTT

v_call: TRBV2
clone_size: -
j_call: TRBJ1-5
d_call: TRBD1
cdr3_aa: CASSAGTGGDQPQHF
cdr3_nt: TGTGCCAGCAGTGCCGGGACAGGGGGAGATCAGCCCCAGCATTTT

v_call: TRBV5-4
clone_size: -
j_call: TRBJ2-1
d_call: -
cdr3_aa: CASSFLGSSYNEQFF
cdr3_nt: TGTGCCAGCAGCTTCCTAGGGAGCTCCTACAATGAGCAGTTCTTC

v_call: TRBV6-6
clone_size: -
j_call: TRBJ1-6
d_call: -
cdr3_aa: CASLGGENNSPLHF
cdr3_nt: TGTGCCAGCCTCGGGGGGGAAAATAATTCACCCCTCCACTTT

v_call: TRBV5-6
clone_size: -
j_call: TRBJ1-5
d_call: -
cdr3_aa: CASTYYGGSSNQPQHF
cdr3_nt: TGTGCCAGCACCTATTACGGGGGGTCTAGCAATCAGCCCCAGCATTTT